Shown below are 3 T cell receptor beta chains from a single sample sequenced in a study of blood T cells in healthy people across ages. For the second PCR, which ran for about 7 to 11 cycles, a sample-barcoded 5' primer and a J-beta primer mix were used. Via MiXCR, TCRdb re-called the 5' RACE reads, giving one row per CDR3 protein. The data show about 800,000 distinct CDR3 sequences, with around a quarter seen just once and roughly 3.5% held by the top ten. The same sample was also used in a study of T cells of mothers and their children.

Sequencing was carried out using blood. The receptors shown here come from a boy younger than 18 in good health.

This chain links TRBV21-1 with TRBJ2-5; the table's D gene call, TRBD1, was not cross checked with the DNA. The DNA end is more similar to TRBJ2-7, so the J call may be wrong. TRBV21-1 is an annotated pseudogene. The CDR3 sequence is 13 residues long. CDR3 DNA: TGTGGCACCCGAAGGGACCGCGTCCGCGAGCAGTACTTC. This codes for CGTRRDRVREQYF.

The gene calls are TRBV28 and TRBJ2-3; 9 bases fit TRBD2. V trimming: 3 bases; J trimming: 2 bases; junction bases outside the gene matches: 9. The CDR3 length is 17 residues. CDR1 and CDR2 (germline): MDHEN, SYDVKM. CDR3 in DNA: TGTGCCAGCAGTTTTTTTCGGGCTAGCGGGACCACAGATACGCAGTATTTT. Its translation is CASSFFRASGTTDTQYF.

A few counts support this clonotype. The genes are TRBV4-3 and TRBJ2-4; TRBD2 aligns across 8 bases. Looked up from germline, CDR1 is LGHNA and CDR2 is YSLEER. The CDR3 has 15 residues. V shed 0 bases, J shed 8 bases, and the junction held 6 bases outside the gene matches. This chain's CDR3 is CASSQDAGGGHIQYF. CDR3 nucleotide sequence: TGCGCCAGCAGCCAAGATGCGGGAGGCGGTCACATTCAGTACTTC.